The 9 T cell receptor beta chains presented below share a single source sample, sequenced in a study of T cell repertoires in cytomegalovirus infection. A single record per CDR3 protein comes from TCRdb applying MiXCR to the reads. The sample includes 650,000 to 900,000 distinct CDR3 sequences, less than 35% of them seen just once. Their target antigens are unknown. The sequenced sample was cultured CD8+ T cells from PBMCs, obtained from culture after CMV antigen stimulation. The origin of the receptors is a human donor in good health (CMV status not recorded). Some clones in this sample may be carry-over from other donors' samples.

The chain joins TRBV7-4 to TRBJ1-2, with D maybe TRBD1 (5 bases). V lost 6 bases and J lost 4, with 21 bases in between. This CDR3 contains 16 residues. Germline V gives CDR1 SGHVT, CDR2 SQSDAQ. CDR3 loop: CASSPGHKGFTYGYTF. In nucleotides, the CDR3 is TGTGCCAGCAGTCCCGGACACAAGGGGTTTACCTATGGCTACACCTTC.

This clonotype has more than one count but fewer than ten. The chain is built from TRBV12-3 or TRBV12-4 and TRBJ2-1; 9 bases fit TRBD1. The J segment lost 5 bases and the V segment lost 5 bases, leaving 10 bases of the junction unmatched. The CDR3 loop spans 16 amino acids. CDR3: CASSPPGTGSHNEQFF. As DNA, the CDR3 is TGTGCCAGCAGTCCCCCAGGGACAGGGTCCCACAATGAGCAGTTCTTC.

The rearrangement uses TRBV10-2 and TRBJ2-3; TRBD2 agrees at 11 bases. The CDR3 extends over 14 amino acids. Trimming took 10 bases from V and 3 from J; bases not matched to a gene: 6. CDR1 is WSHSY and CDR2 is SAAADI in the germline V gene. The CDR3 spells CAINSGGATDTQYF. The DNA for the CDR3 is TGCGCCATCAATAGCGGGGGGGCGACAGATACGCAGTATTTT.

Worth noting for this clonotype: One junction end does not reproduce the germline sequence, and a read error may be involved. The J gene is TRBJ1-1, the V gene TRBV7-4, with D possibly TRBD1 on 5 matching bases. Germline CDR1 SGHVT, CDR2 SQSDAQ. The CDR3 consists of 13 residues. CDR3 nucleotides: TGTACCAGCAGTTCAACAGGGAACACTGAAGCTTTCTTT. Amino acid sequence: CTSSSTGNTEAFF.

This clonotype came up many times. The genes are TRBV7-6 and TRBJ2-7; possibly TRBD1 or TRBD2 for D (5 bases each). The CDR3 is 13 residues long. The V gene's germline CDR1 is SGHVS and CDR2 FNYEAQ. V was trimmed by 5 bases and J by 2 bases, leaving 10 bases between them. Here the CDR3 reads CASSPRGAYEQYF. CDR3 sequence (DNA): TGTGCCAGCAGCCCCCGAGGGGCCTACGAGCAGTACTTC. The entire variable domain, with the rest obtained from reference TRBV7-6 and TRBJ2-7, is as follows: GAGVSQSPRYKVTKRGQDVALRCDPISGHVSLYWYRQALGQGPEFLTYFNYEAQQDKSGLPNDRFSAERPEGSISTLTIQRTEQRDSAMYRCASSPRGAYEQYFGPGTRLTVT.

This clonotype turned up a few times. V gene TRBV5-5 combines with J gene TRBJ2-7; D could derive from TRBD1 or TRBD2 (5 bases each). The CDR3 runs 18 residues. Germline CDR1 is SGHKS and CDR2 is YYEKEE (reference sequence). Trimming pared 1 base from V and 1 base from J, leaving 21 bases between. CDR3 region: CASSLTSGTSYLSYEQYF. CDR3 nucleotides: TGTGCCAGCAGCTTGACTTCCGGGACCTCGTACCTTTCCTACGAGCAGTACTTC.

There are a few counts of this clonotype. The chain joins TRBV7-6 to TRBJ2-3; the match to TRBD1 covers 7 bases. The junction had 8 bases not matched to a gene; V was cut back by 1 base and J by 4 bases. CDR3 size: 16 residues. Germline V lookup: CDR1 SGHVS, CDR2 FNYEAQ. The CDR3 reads CASSLDLGQGADTQYF. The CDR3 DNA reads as TGTGCCAGCAGCTTAGACTTGGGTCAGGGGGCAGATACGCAGTATTTT.

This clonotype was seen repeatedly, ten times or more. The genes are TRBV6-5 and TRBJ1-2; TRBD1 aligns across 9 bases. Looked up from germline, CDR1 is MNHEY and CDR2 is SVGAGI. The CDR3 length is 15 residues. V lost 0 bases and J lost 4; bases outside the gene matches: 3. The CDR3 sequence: CASSYSTGGIYGYTF. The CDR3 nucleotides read TGTGCCAGCAGTTACTCGACAGGGGGTATCTATGGCTACACCTTC.

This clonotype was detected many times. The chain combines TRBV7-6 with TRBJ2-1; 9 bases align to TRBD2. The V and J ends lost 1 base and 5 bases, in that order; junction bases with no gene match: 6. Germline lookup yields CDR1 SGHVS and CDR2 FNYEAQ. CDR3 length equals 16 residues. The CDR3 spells CASSLDSSGANNEQFF. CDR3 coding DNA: TGTGCCAGCAGCTTAGATTCTAGCGGGGCCAACAATGAGCAGTTCTTC.